This T cell receptor beta chain was recorded in a study of graft-versus-host responses after intestinal transplantation. For the study at large: Every recipient had anti-thymocyte globulin induction and approximately 3 years of tacrolimus plus steroids.

Germline V lookup: CDR1 MNHNY, CDR2 SVGAGI (reference sequence). V was trimmed by 6 bases and J by 4 bases, leaving 14 bases between them. This CDR3 has 14 residues. With respect to this clone: Antigen unknown.

Clones were read by immunoSEQ multiplex PCR, and TCRdb kept only the in-frame ones, dropping some. The sample shows just over 95,000 clones, around nine tenths of them seen only once. The origin of this receptor is a human donor who received an intestinal transplant. The rearrangement joins TRBV6-6 to TRBJ2-3; the D gene is possibly TRBD1 (7 bases). The source was unstimulated CD4+ T cells sorted from spleen or lymph node cells, collected before intestinal transplant. The CDR3 DNA sequence: TGTGCCAGCAGAGATGCCAGGGGGGCAGATACGCAGTATTTT. It encodes CASRDARGADTQYF.